This T cell receptor beta chain is from a study of blood T cells in healthy people across ages. CDR1 and CDR2 from the germline V gene are SGHTA and FQGNSA. Trimming left V 1 base short and J 0 bases short, with 13 bases between. The CDR3 consists of 17 residues. Then a second PCR, running roughly 7 to 11 cycles, was carried out with a sample-barcoded 5' primer and a J-beta primer mix. TCRdb processed the 5' RACE reads anew with MiXCR; each CDR3 protein has one entry. The sample holds 800,000 or so distinct CDR3 sequences; approximately 25% are singletons and the top ten take under 4.5%. This clonotype has more than one count but fewer than ten. A further study also used this sample, focusing on T cells of mothers and their children.

This receptor was identified in a boy younger than 18 in good health. This chain links TRBV7-2 with TRBJ2-4; D is possibly TRBD1 or TRBD2 (6 bases each). Sequencing was carried out using blood. Here the CDR3 DNA reads TGTGCCAGCAGCTTAGAGGGGGGAAGACTAGCCAAAAACATTCAGTACTTC. Translating gives CASSLEGGRLAKNIQYF.